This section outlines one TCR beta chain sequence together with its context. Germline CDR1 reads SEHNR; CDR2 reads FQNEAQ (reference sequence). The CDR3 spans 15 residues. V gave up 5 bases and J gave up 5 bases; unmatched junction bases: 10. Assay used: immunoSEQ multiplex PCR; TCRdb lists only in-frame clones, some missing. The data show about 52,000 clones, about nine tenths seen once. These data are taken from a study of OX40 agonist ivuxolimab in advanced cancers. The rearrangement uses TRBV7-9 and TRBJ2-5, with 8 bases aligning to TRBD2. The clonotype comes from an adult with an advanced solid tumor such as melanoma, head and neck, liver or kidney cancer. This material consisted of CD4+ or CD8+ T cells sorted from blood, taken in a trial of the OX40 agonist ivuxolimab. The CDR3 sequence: CASSPSGGGSETQYF. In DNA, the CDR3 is TGTGCCAGCAGCCCCAGCGGGGGAGGATCGGAGACCCAGTACTTC.